One and the same sample provided the 6 T cell receptor beta chains below, sequenced in a study of early T cells in non-severe SARS-CoV-2 infection. TCRdb passed the 5' RACE reads through MiXCR, listing each CDR3 protein once. The sample has roughly 110,000 distinct CDR3 sequences, around 10% seen once; the top ten hold approximately 7.3%. Specimen: whole blood. These receptors all stem from an adult who was a healthcare worker with PCR-confirmed SARS-CoV-2 infection or an uninfected control (not recorded which).

This clonotype was seen more than once but under ten times. The rearrangement links TRBV3-1 to TRBJ2-3, with TRBD2 identical over 7 bases. The CDR3 is 15 amino acids. Germline V gives CDR1 LGHDT, CDR2 YNNKEL (reference sequence). The J segment lost 6 bases and the V segment lost 5 bases, leaving 11 bases of the junction unmatched. CDR3 in amino acids: CASSNYSGYTDTQYF. For the CDR3, the DNA is TGTGCCAGCAGCAATTATAGCGGGTATACGGATACGCAGTATTTT.

This clonotype was detected a few times. The genes are TRBV6-1 and TRBJ2-1, with 11 bases matching TRBD2. Germline-derived CDR1 and CDR2 are MNHNS and SASEGT. This CDR3 is built from 18 residues. V gave up 6 bases and J gave up 6 bases; unmatched junction bases: 16. As DNA, the CDR3 is TGTGCCAGCAGCCCGGCCCTTGGCGGGACTAGCGGAACCAATGAGCAGTTCTTC. Translation: CASSPALGGTSGTNEQFF.

Concerning this clonotype itself: A much larger clone differs from this one at a single base, so this may be a read error. Likely a read error: the CDR3 ends without its conserved phenylalanine or tryptophan. The chain has TRBV4-3 and TRBJ2-1, with D perhaps matching TRBD2 (6 bases). This CDR3 contains 15 residues. Germline CDR1 and CDR2: LGHNA and YSLEER. Deletions cut 1 base from V and 2 bases from J, with 9 bases between. This CDR3 is CASSQGLGPYNEQFL. CDR3 bases: TGCGCCAGCAGCCAAGGACTAGGACCCTACAATGAGCAGTTCCTC.

The rearrangement uses TRBV29-1 and TRBJ2-7; 9 bases match TRBD2. V shed 6 bases and J 0 bases; nucleotides not matched to a gene: 9. The CDR3 extends over 15 amino acids. Germline V gives CDR1 SQVTM, CDR2 ANQGSEA. CDR3 nucleotide sequence: TGCAGCGTGGGACTAGCAGGATGGAGCTCCTACGAGCAGTACTTC. Translating it yields CSVGLAGWSSYEQYF.

This clonotype appeared a few times. The chain has TRBV10-3 and TRBJ1-5; D remains unclear. Germline V gene lookup returns CDR1 ENHRY and CDR2 SYGVKD. The V end lost 2 bases, the J end lost 0 bases, and 8 bases lay between the germline ends. The CDR3 loop spans 15 amino acids. In DNA form, the CDR3 reads TGTGCCATCAGTGAGGACCGCTATAGCAATCAGCCCCAGCATTTT. This translates into CAISEDRYSNQPQHF.

This clonotype was observed a few times. V and J are TRBV3-1 and TRBJ2-7, with TRBD2 matching over 10 bases. Looked up from germline, CDR1 is LGHDT and CDR2 is YNNKEL (reference sequence). With V trimmed by 4 bases and J by 4 bases, 10 bases remained unmatched. The CDR3 runs 16 residues. The CDR3 DNA reads TGTGCCAGCAGCCCAGGCCAGCGGGAGGGCCGTTACGAGCAGTACTTC. This translates into CASSPGQREGRYEQYF.